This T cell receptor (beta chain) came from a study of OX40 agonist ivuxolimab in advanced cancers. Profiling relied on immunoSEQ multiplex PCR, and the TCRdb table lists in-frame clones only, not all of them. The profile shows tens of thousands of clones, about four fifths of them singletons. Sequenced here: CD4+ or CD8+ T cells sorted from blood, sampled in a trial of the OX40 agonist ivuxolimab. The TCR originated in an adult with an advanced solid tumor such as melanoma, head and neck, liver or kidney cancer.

The CDR3 sequence: CASRPGGAYNEQFF. The CDR3 DNA is TGTGCCAGCAGGCCCGGGGGGGCCTACAATGAGCAGTTCTTC. The chain employs TRBV28 and TRBJ2-1, with TRBD2 identical over 8 bases. There are 14 residues in the CDR3. V was pared by 6 bases and J by 2 bases, with 3 bases of the junction left unmatched. Germline CDR1 MDHEN, CDR2 SYDVKM.